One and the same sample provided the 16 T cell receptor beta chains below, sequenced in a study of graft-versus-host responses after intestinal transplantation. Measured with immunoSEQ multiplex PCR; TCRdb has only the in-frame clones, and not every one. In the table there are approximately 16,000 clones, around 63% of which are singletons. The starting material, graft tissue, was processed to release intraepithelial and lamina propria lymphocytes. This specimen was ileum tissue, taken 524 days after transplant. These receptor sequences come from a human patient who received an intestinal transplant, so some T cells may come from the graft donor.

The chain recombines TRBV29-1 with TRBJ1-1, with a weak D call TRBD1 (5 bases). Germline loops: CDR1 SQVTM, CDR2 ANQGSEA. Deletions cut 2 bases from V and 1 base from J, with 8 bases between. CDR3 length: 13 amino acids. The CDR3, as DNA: TGCAGCGTTGAAACAGGCCAGAACACTGAAGCTTTCTTT. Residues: CSVETGQNTEAFF.

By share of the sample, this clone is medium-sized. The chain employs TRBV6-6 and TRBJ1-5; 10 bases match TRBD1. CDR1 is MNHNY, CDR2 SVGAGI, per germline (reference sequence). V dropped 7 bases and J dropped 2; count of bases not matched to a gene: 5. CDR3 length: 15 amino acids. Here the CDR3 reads CASTGTGVGNQPQHF. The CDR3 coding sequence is TGTGCCAGCACCGGGACAGGGGTAGGCAATCAGCCCCAGCATTTT.

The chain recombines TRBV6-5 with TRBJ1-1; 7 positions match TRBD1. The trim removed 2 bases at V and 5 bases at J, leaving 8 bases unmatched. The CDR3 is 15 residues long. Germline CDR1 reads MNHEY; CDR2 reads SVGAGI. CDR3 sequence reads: CASSYVRQGGTEAFF. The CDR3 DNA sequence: TGTGCCAGCAGTTACGTCCGACAGGGAGGAACTGAAGCTTTCTTT.

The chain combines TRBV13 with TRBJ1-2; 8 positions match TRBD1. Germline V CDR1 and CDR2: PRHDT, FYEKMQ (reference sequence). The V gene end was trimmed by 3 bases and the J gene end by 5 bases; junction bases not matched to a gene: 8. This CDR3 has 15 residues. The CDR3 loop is CASSFRDRSFYGYTF. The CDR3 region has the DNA TGTGCCAGCAGCTTTAGGGACAGGTCTTTTTATGGCTACACCTTC.

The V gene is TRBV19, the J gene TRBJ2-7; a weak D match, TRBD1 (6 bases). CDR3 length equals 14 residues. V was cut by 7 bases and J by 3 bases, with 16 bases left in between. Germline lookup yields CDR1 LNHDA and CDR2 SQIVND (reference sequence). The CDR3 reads CASNPTRDNYEQYF. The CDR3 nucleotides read TGTGCCAGTAACCCGACCCGGGACAACTACGAGCAGTACTTC.

As DNA, the CDR3 is TGTGCCAGTAGTCCACGTCAGGGGAACACTGAAGCTTTCTTT. Its translation: CASSPRQGNTEAFF. This chain uses TRBV19 with TRBJ1-1, with a tentative D call TRBD1 (5 bases). V gave up 5 bases and J gave up 1 base, with 11 bases separating them. Per germline, CDR1 LNHDA and CDR2 SQIVND (reference sequence). This CDR3 has 14 amino acids.

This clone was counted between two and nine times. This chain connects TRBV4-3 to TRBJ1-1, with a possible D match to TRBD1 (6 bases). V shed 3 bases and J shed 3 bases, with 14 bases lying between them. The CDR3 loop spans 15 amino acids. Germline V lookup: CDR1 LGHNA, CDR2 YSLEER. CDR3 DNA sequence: TGCGCCAGCAGCCAGGTTAGGGGGAGGGACACTGAAGCTTTCTTT. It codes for CASSQVRGRDTEAFF.

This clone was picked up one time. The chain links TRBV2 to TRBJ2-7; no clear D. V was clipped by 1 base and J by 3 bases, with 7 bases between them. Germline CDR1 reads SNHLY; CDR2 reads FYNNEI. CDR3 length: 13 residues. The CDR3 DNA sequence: TGTGCCAGCAGTGAAGGTCCAAACTACGAGCAGTACTTC. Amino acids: CASSEGPNYEQYF.

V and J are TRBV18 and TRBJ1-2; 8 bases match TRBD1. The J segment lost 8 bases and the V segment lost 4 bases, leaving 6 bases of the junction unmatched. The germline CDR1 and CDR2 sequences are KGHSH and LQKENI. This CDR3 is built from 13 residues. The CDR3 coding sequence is TGTGCCAGCTCACAGGGGACAGGCGGCGGCTACACCTTC. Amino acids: CASSQGTGGGYTF.

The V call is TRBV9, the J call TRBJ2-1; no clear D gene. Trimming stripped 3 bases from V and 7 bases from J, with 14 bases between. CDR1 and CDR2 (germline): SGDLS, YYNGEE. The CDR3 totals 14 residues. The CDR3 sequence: CASSASPRLNEQFF. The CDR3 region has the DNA TGTGCCAGCAGCGCCTCGCCGAGGCTTAATGAGCAGTTCTTC.

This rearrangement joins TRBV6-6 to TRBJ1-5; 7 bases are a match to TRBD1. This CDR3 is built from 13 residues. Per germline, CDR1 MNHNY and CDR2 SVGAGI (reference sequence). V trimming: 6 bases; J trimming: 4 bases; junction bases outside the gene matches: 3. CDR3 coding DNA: TGTGCCAGCAGCCTACAGGGGAATCAGCCCCAGCATTTT. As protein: CASSLQGNQPQHF.

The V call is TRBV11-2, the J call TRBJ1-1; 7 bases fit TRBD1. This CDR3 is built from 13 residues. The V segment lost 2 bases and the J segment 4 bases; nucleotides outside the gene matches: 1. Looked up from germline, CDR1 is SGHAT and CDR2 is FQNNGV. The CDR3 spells CASSLSGGTEAFF. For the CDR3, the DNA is TGTGCCAGCAGCTTATCAGGGGGCACTGAAGCTTTCTTT.

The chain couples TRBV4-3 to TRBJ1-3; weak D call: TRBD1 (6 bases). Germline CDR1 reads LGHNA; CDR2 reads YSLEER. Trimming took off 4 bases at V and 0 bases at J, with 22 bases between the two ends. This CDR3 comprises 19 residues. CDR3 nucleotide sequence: TGCGCCAGCAGCCCCTCTGGCGGGGGGCTTCTGGCCTCTGGAAACACCATATATTTT. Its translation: CASSPSGGGLLASGNTIYF.

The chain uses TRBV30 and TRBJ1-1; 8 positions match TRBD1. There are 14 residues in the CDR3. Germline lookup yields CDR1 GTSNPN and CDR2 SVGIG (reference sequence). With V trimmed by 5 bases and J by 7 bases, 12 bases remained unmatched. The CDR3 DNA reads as TGTGCCTGGGGTATCGGGACAGGCATCGTTGAAGCTTTCTTT. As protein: CAWGIGTGIVEAFF.

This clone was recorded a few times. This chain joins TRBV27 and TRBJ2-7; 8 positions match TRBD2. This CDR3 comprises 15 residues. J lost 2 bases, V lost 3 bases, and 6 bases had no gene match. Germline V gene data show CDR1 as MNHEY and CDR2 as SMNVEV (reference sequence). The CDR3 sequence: CASSFQGGGTYEQYF. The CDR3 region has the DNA TGTGCCAGCAGTTTTCAGGGCGGGGGGACCTACGAGCAGTACTTC.

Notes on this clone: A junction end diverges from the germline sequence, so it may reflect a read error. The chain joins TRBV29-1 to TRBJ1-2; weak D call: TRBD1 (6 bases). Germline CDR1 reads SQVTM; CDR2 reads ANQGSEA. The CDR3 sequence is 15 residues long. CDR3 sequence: CRVEGTTGRSDGYTF. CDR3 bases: TGCCGCGTTGAAGGGACAACAGGGCGAAGTGATGGCTACACCTTC. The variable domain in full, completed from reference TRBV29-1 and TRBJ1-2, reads SAVISQKPSRDICQRGTSLTIQCQVDSQVTMMFWYRQQPGQSLTLIATANQGSEATYESGFVIDKFPISRPNLTFSTLTVSNMSPEDSSIYLCRVEGTTGRSDGYTFGSGTRLTVV.